One sample yielded the 2 T cell receptor beta chains listed below, sequenced in a study of post-analysis software for immune sequencing data. Study-wide findings and caveats: Comparison of patients with controls showed a handful of TRBV segments more frequent in patients, TRBV5-6, TRBV5-1 and TRBV20-1 among them.

Their recognized antigens are unknown. Built from TCR beta cDNA, the libraries had unique molecular identifiers in them. TCRdb analysed the PCR reads with MiXCR anew, one entry per CDR3 protein. The sample lists about 820,000 distinct CDR3 sequences; roughly 58% were seen once. The sequenced sample was blood. These receptors were obtained from a girl aged 10 to 17 with multiple sclerosis.

CDR3 sequence reads: CASSVSDSFYEQFF. The DNA for the CDR3 is TGTGCCAGCAGTGTTAGCGACAGCTTCTACGAGCAGTTCTTC. The rearrangement links TRBV6-1 to TRBJ2-1, with D perhaps assigned TRBD1 or TRBD2 (5 bases each). Germline-derived CDR1 and CDR2 are MNHNS and SASEGT. The CDR3 consists of 14 residues. The V end lost 4 bases, the J end lost 10 bases, and 17 bases lay between the germline ends.

The V call is TRBV9, the J call TRBJ2-1; unclear D gene. The germline V gene encodes CDR1 SGDLS and CDR2 YYNGEE. The CDR3 has 16 residues. The germline V and J ends were trimmed by 0 bases and 7 bases, with 17 bases remaining between them. The DNA for the CDR3 is TGTGCCAGCAGCGTAGCGCTCCCCTTTAGTAGAAATGAGCAGTTCTTC. It is translated as CASSVALPFSRNEQFF.